This TCR beta chain was identified during a study of T cell repertoires in cytomegalovirus infection. This clonotype has a count of ten or more. The CDR3 runs to 14 residues. V lost 4 bases and J 1 base, leaving 11 bases between the germline ends. In germline, CDR1 is SGHDT, CDR2 YYEEEE. TCRdb reanalysed the reads using MiXCR and keeps one entry per CDR3 protein. The data show about 400,000 distinct CDR3 sequences, 18% seen once. The V and J genes are TRBV5-6 and TRBJ2-5; D tentatively reads TRBD1 or TRBD2 (6 bases each). The origin of this receptor is a human donor in good health (CMV status not recorded). Some clones in this sample may be carry-over from other donors' samples. Sample: PBMCs. The CDR3 nucleotides are TGTGCCAGCAGCGGAGGGGGGCCCCAAGAGACCCAGTACTTC. Translating it yields CASSGGGPQETQYF.